In its sample, the clone carrying this T cell receptor beta chain was seen many times. Its cognate antigen is unknown. Assay: immunoSEQ multiplex PCR; the TCRdb copy retains only in-frame clones and omits some. This sample has 140,000 to 150,000 clones; around nine tenths occur once, and the top ten carry 2.5% to 3%. The data were taken from a study of T cell responses to AZD1222 COVID-19 vaccine. The study, taken as a whole, reports: An increase in Spike-specific TCR breadth and depth was observed after two AZD1222 doses. Only six people who got AZD1222 tested seropositive at baseline.

Germline V gene sequence: CDR1 MGHRA, CDR2 YSYEKL. The CDR3 spans 17 residues. Unmatched junction bases numbered 7, after V lost 2 bases and J lost 0 bases. The sequence was obtained from an adult in good health. The gene calls are TRBV4-1 and TRBJ2-7; TRBD1 agrees at 10 bases. The specimen comprised peripheral blood, sampled on day 0 of MenACWY control vaccination. DNA of the CDR3: TGCGCCAGCAGCCAACCCGGGACAGGGGCTCTCTCCTACGAGCAGTACTTC. As protein: CASSQPGTGALSYEQYF.